This TCR beta chain stems from a study of cytomegalovirus exposure and HLA in healthy donors. Study-level background: Roughly 85 million unique TCRs from HLA-typed donors made up an early data release. Among the 398 genotyped donors, over 70% were placed in the Caucasian-associated ancestry cluster.

Remarks on this clone: Its target is unknown.

Unmatched junction bases numbered 8, after V lost 5 bases and J lost 4 bases. The V gene's germline CDR1 is SGHTA and CDR2 FQGTGA. The CDR3 length is 15 residues. The PCR contained 60 Vbeta and 13 Jbeta primers. Using immunoSEQ multiplex PCR, the repertoire was profiled, and TCRdb retains in-frame clones only, with some absent. This table has around 120,000 clones, 70% to 90% appearing once. The study's findings and limits: In a later analysis, specific HLA alleles were associated with around 17,000 TCR beta sequences at a 0.05 false discovery rate. Follow-up analysis later connected one missense variant in DCLRE1C with trimming of TCR beta V- and J-genes.

Specimen: PBMCs. The TCR originated in a woman in her thirties or forties in good health and CMV-seropositive. The chain has TRBV7-3 and TRBJ2-5; the match to TRBD1 covers 9 bases. Here the CDR3 DNA reads TGTGCCAGCAGCCCCGGACAGGGGAAGGGAGAGACCCAGTACTTC. As protein: CASSPGQGKGETQYF.